Here is one T cell receptor beta chain with its context. Antigen unknown. This specimen comes from a study of long-term antiretroviral therapy in people with HIV. Points from the study as a whole: Relative to transplant donor controls, diversity remained lower despite increasing after ART. Older ART regimens may have been in use when blood was drawn between about 2003 and 2017.

The V and J ends lost 0 bases and 5 bases respectively, with 15 bases between them. This CDR3 contains 16 residues. CDR1 and CDR2 (germline): SGDLS, YYNGEE. At the survey level, the v3.0 immunoSEQ assay was run. The data were produced by immunoSEQ multiplex PCR, yet TCRdb's version contains in-frame clones alone and is incomplete. The table shows fewer than 35,000 clones, with over 75% occurring only once. The sample here was unsorted PBMCs, taken roughly 3.5 years after starting antiretroviral therapy. The source is a man between 18 and 35 years old with HIV. This rearrangement joins TRBV9 to TRBJ1-3, with a weak D call TRBD1 (5 bases). CDR3 region: CASSVGSGTGRNTIYF. In DNA form, the CDR3 reads TGTGCCAGCAGCGTAGGGTCCGGGACCGGCAGAAACACCATATATTTT.